One and the same sample provided the 6 T cell receptor beta chains below, sequenced in a study of T cell responses to AZD1222 COVID-19 vaccine. Sequenced by immunoSEQ multiplex PCR; TCRdb stores in-frame clones only, minus some. The sample lists roughly 120,000 clones; 92% were seen once. The sample here was peripheral blood, taken 28 days after the second AZD1222 dose. The receptors were gathered from an adult who received the AZD1222 COVID-19 vaccine.

CDR3 protein: CASSQQGGGTEAFF. In DNA form, the CDR3 reads TGCGCCAGCAGCCAACAGGGAGGAGGCACTGAAGCTTTCTTT. The rearrangement uses TRBV5-1 and TRBJ1-1, with D tentatively TRBD1 (6 bases). The germline V and J ends were trimmed by 4 bases and 4 bases, with 14 bases remaining between them. The CDR3 is 14 residues long. The germline V gene encodes CDR1 SGHRS and CDR2 YFSETQ. Based on the CDR3 plus reference TRBV5-1 and TRBJ1-1, the full variable domain is KAGVTQTPRYLIKTRGQQVTLSCSPISGHRSVSWYQQTPGQGLQFLFEYFSETQRNKGNFPGRFSGRQFSNSRSEMNVSTLELGDSALYLCASSQQGGGTEAFFGQGTRLTVV.

The chain links TRBV18 to TRBJ1-1; D is uncertain. Germline-derived CDR1 and CDR2 are KGHSH and LQKENI. Trimming removed 3 bases from V and 1 base from J, with 9 bases in between. The CDR3 is made up of 14 amino acids. The CDR3 sequence: CASSPVAANTEAFF. The DNA of the CDR3 is TGTGCCAGCTCACCCGTAGCTGCGAACACTGAAGCTTTCTTT.

This rearrangement joins TRBV7-2 to TRBJ1-6, with no clear D. CDR1 and CDR2 from the germline V gene are SGHTA and FQGNSA. CDR3 length: 14 amino acids. V was cut by 5 bases and J by 8 bases, with 13 bases left in between. CDR3 sequence reads: CASSLRPRDSPLHF. The CDR3 bases are TGTGCCAGCAGCCTTAGGCCCCGCGATTCACCCCTCCACTTT.

The chain combines TRBV29-1 with TRBJ2-2, with 8 positions matching TRBD1. Germline CDR1 and CDR2: SQVTM and ANQGSEA. J lost 0 bases, V lost 7 bases, and 1 base had no gene match. The CDR3 covers 13 residues. The CDR3 spells CSAQGANTGELFF. The CDR3 DNA follows: TGCAGCGCACAGGGGGCGAACACCGGGGAGCTGTTTTTT.

This chain uses TRBV15 with TRBJ1-1; D might be TRBD1 (5 bases). Germline V lookup: CDR1 LNHNV, CDR2 YYDKDF (reference sequence). The CDR3 loop spans 14 amino acids. The V end lost 5 bases, the J end lost 1 base, and 11 bases lay between the germline ends. CDR3 in DNA: TGTGCCACCAGCGCGGGGGTTGGGAACACTGAAGCTTTCTTT. Translation gives CATSAGVGNTEAFF. The variable domain in full, with the rest retrieved from reference TRBV15 and TRBJ1-1, is DAMVIQNPRYQVTQFGKPVTLSCSQTLNHNVMYWYQQKSSQAPKLLFHYYDKDFNNEADTPDNFQSRRPNTSFCFLDIRSPGLGDTAMYLCATSAGVGNTEAFFGQGTRLTVV.

The chain combines TRBV19 with TRBJ1-2, with a weak D call TRBD1 (5 bases). V was cut by 4 bases and J by 4 bases, with 10 bases left in between. Germline CDR1 LNHDA, CDR2 SQIVND (reference sequence). The CDR3 sequence is 13 residues long. CDR3: CASSRQGLYGYTF. CDR3 DNA sequence: TGTGCCAGTAGTAGGCAGGGTCTCTATGGCTACACCTTC.